Below are 15 T cell receptor beta chains sequenced from a single sample in a study of blood T cells in healthy people across ages. A second PCR, run for about 7 to 11 cycles, used a sample-barcoded 5' primer plus a J-beta primer mix. Using its own MiXCR run on the 5' RACE reads, TCRdb lists one record per CDR3 protein. The repertoire includes some 1.6 million distinct CDR3 sequences, around 36% of them detected once, and about 10% sits in the top ten. Sequences were obtained from blood. Receptors were obtained from a woman aged 25 to 39 in good health.

The gene calls are TRBV6-6 and TRBJ1-1; D gene unclear. V was pared by 2 bases and J by 2 bases, with 21 bases between. This CDR3 has 18 amino acids. From germline, CDR1 is MNHNY and CDR2 SVGAGI (reference sequence). The CDR3 region has the DNA TGTGCCAGCAGTTACGTTGCCGGGTACACGCTAGGAAACACTGAAGCTTTCTTT. It translates to CASSYVAGYTLGNTEAFF.

This clonotype occurred once. A much larger clone lies a single base off, so this may be a read error. The CDR3 here is CSVEWTGGRAYYNEQFF. The DNA of the CDR3 is TGCAGCGTTGAATGGACTGGCGGGAGGGCGTACTACAATGAGCAGTTCTTC. V gene TRBV29-1 combines with J gene TRBJ2-1; 9 bases agree with TRBD2. The CDR3 has 17 amino acids. The J segment lost 3 bases and the V segment lost 2 bases, leaving 11 bases of the junction unmatched. Germline V gene sequence: CDR1 SQVTM, CDR2 ANQGSEA.

A few counts support this clonotype. This rearrangement joins TRBV20-1 to TRBJ1-2, with 10 bases lining up with TRBD1. This CDR3 region has 14 residues. The V gene end was trimmed by 3 bases and the J gene end by 7 bases; junction bases not matched to a gene: 8. Germline V gene lookup returns CDR1 DFQATT and CDR2 SNEGSKA (reference sequence). The CDR3 bases are TGCAGTGCTAGCCCGGGACAGGGGAGAGTTGGCTACACCTTC. Amino acid sequence: CSASPGQGRVGYTF.

The J gene is TRBJ1-1, the V gene TRBV29-1; no clear D gene. V lost 2 bases to trimming and J lost 4 bases, with 14 bases between them. CDR1 is SQVTM, CDR2 ANQGSEA, per germline. This CDR3 contains 14 residues. For the CDR3, the DNA is TGCAGCGTTGAAATTCCAAACCTGGGCACTGAAGCTTTCTTT. Translation: CSVEIPNLGTEAFF.

The genes are TRBV5-1 and TRBJ2-7; possible D gene TRBD1, 6 bases. The CDR3 is 15 residues long. CDR1 is SGHRS, CDR2 YFSETQ, per germline. V was clipped by 6 bases and J by 5 bases, with 21 bases between them. CDR3 DNA sequence: TGCGCCAGCACCAGGGGTGGCACTGTGGACGACGAGCAGTACTTC. This encodes CASTRGGTVDDEQYF.

In this sample, this clonotype turned up a few times. The CDR3 DNA reads TGTGCCAGCAGTTCAAATGACGGGGGAGCCTACGAGCAGTACTTC. Translating it yields CASSSNDGGAYEQYF. The chain has TRBV25-1 and TRBJ2-7; D is possibly TRBD2 (6 bases). The CDR3 has 15 residues. CDR1 MGHDK and CDR2 SYGVNS come from the germline V gene. Trimming removed 5 bases at V and 2 bases at J, with 16 bases between.

This clonotype was seen a handful of times. The V and J genes are TRBV4-1 and TRBJ2-7, with D maybe TRBD1 (5 bases). V was pared by 0 bases and J by 6 bases, with 21 bases between. The CDR3 length is 17 residues. CDR1 is MGHRA, CDR2 YSYEKL, per germline. The CDR3 DNA is TGCGCCAGCAGCCAAGATTACGGAAGGACACCCCCCTCCGAGCAGTACTTC. It translates to CASSQDYGRTPPSEQYF.

V gene TRBV24-1 combines with J gene TRBJ2-3; D is unresolved. Germline V gene data show CDR1 as KGHDR and CDR2 as SFDVKD. CDR3 length: 13 amino acids. V lost 4 bases and J lost 5, with 9 bases in between. CDR3 region: CATSDVAVDTQYF. Written as DNA, the CDR3 is TGTGCCACCAGTGACGTGGCGGTAGATACGCAGTATTTT.

The J gene is TRBJ2-1, the V gene TRBV20-1, with 10 positions matching TRBD2. CDR3 length: 14 amino acids. Germline trimming cut 0 bases from V and 9 bases from J; bases unmatched to any gene: 5. CDR1 DFQATT and CDR2 SNEGSKA come from the germline V gene (reference sequence). In DNA form, the CDR3 reads TGCAGTGCTAGAGACAGACTAGCGGGTGTTGAGCAGTTCTTC. Protein sequence: CSARDRLAGVEQFF.

The gene calls are TRBV4-1 and TRBJ2-7, with D unresolved. Trimming shortened V by 1 base and J by 4 bases, and 11 bases separated the two germline ends. CDR3 length: 14 residues. Germline V gene sequence: CDR1 MGHRA, CDR2 YSYEKL. CDR3 nucleotide sequence: TGCGCCAGCAGCCAAGTATCCGGGTTATACGAGCAGTACTTC. This gives the protein CASSQVSGLYEQYF.

The chain is built from TRBV19 and TRBJ1-2; D possibly corresponds to TRBD1 (5 bases). Germline V gene lookup returns CDR1 LNHDA and CDR2 SQIVND (reference sequence). The CDR3 loop spans 15 amino acids. The V and J ends lost 6 bases and 2 bases respectively, with 16 bases between them. CDR3 in amino acids: CASRRVSGGNYGYTF. CDR3 in DNA: TGTGCCAGTAGACGGGTCTCTGGGGGAAACTATGGCTACACCTTC. The full variable domain, its missing parts supplied by reference TRBV19 and TRBJ1-2, is DGGITQSPKYLFRKEGQNVTLSCEQNLNHDAMYWYRQDPGQGLRLIYYSQIVNDFQKGDIAEGYSVSREKKESFPLTVTSAQKNPTAFYLCASRRVSGGNYGYTFGSGTRLTVV.

The chain links TRBV11-2 to TRBJ2-5, with D perhaps matching TRBD2 (6 bases). Trimming stripped 8 bases from V and 11 bases from J, with 27 bases between. This CDR3 is 15 amino acids long. Germline loops: CDR1 SGHAT, CDR2 FQNNGV. Written as DNA, the CDR3 is TGTGCCAGCGCCTCAACCCGGGGGAGGCTCCCGGAGCAGTACTTC. This encodes CASASTRGRLPEQYF.

This clonotype was picked up many times. Germline is not matched at one junction end, which may reflect a read error. The V call is TRBV5-1, the J call TRBJ1-1, with D uncertain. Germline assignment: CDR1 SGHRS and CDR2 YFSETQ. CDR3 length: 14 residues. Here the CDR3 reads CASSLRGMNTEAFF. CDR3 sequence (DNA): TGTGCCAGCAGCTTACGAGGGATGAACACTGAAGCTTTCTTT.

J is TRBJ1-2 and V is TRBV9; a possible D gene is TRBD1 (5 bases). This CDR3 is 14 amino acids long. CDR1 is SGDLS, CDR2 YYNGEE, per germline. Trimming left V 3 bases short and J 1 base short, with 10 bases between. In DNA form, the CDR3 reads TGTGCCAGCAGCGGGGCCGGGGGTAACTATGGCTACACCTTC. Amino acids: CASSGAGGNYGYTF.

The V call is TRBV25-1, the J call TRBJ2-1; TRBD2 matches at 12 bases. Trimming removed 1 base from V and 9 bases from J; junction bases left unmatched: 16. This CDR3 comprises 19 residues. Germline V gives CDR1 MGHDK, CDR2 SYGVNS. As DNA, the CDR3 is TGTGCCAGCAGTGAATTGGCTGGTCTAGCGGGAGGGCCCGGCACTGAGCAGTTCTTC. It specifies CASSELAGLAGGPGTEQFF.